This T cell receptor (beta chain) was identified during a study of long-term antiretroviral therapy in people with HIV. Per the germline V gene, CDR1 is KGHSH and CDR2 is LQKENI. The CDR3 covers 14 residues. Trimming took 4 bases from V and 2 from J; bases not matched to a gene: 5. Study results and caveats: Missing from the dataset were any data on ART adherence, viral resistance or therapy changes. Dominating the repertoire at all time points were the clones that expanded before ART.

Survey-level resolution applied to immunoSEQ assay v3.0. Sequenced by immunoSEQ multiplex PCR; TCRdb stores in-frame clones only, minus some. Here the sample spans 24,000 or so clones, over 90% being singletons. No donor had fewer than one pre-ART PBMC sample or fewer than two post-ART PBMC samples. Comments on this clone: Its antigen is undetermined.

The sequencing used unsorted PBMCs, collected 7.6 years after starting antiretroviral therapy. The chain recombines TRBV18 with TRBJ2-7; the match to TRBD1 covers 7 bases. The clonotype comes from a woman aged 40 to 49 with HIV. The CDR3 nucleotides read TGTGCCAGCTCACGGCAGGGGGTCGCCTACGAGCAGTACTTC. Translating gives CASSRQGVAYEQYF.